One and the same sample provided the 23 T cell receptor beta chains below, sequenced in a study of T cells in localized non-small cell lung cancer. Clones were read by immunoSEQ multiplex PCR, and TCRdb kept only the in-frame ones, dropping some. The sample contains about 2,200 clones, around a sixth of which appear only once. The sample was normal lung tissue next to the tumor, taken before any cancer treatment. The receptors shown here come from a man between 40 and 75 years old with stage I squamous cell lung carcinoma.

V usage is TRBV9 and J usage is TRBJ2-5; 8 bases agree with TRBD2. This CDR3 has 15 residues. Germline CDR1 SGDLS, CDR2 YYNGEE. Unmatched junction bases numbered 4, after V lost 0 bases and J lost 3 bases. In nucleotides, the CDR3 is TGTGCCAGCAGCGTAGCTGGGGGACTAGAAGAGACCCAGTACTTC. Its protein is CASSVAGGLEETQYF.

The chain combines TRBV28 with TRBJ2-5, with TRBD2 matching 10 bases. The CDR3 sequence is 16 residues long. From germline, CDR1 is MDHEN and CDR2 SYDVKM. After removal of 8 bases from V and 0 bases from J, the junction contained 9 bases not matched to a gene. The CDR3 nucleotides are TGTGCCAGCTGCTCTAGCGGGAGCGTGTACCAAGAGACCCAGTACTTC. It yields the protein CASCSSGSVYQETQYF.

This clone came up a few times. CDR3 DNA: TGTGCCAGCAGTTTCGTCAGGGTTGGTGAAAAACTGTTTTTT. This sequence encodes CASSFVRVGEKLFF. The V gene is TRBV28, the J gene TRBJ1-4, with a tentative D call TRBD1 (5 bases). V was clipped by 3 bases and J by 7 bases, with 12 bases between them. CDR3 length equals 14 residues. Germline loops: CDR1 MDHEN, CDR2 SYDVKM.

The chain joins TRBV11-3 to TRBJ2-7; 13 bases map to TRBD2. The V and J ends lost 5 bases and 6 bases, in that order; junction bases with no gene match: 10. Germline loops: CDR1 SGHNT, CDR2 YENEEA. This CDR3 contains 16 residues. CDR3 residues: CASSPMTSGRYGEQYF. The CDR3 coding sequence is TGTGCCAGCAGCCCTATGACTAGCGGGAGGTATGGCGAGCAGTACTTC.

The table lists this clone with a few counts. This CDR3 is CASSLVSVGTSPNEQFF. CDR3 DNA: TGTGCCAGCAGCTTAGTTTCGGTTGGGACTAGTCCCAATGAGCAGTTCTTC. This chain links TRBV11-3 with TRBJ2-1, with 8 bases matching TRBD2. This CDR3 spans 17 amino acids. V shed 1 base, J shed 6 bases, and the junction held 11 bases outside the gene matches. CDR1 and CDR2 from the germline V gene are SGHNT and YENEEA. Combining the CDR3 with reference TRBV11-3 and TRBJ2-1 gives the whole variable domain EAGVVQSPRYKIIEKKQPVAFWCNPISGHNTLYWYLQNLGQGPELLIRYENEEAVDDSQLPKDRFSAERLKGVDSTLKIQPAELGDSAVYLCASSLVSVGTSPNEQFFGPGTRLTVL.

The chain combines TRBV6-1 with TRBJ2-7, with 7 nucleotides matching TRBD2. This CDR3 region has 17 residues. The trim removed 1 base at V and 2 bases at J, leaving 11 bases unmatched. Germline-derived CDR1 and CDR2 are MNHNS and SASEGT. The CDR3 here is CASSEEVVRDYPYEQYF. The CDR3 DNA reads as TGTGCCAGCAGTGAAGAAGTCGTAAGGGACTATCCCTACGAGCAGTACTTC.

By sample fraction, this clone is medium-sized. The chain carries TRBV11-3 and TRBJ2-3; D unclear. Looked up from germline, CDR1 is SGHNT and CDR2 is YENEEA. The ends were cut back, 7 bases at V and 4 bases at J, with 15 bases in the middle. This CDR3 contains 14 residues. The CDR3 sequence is CASISQLSADTQYF. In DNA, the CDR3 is TGTGCCAGCATCTCCCAACTTAGTGCAGATACGCAGTATTTT.

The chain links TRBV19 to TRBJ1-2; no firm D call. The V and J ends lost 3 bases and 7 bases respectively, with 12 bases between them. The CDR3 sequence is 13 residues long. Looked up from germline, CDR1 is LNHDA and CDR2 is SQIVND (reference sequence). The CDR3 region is CASSMWQSSGYTF. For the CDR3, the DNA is TGTGCCAGTAGTATGTGGCAGTCCTCTGGCTACACCTTC.

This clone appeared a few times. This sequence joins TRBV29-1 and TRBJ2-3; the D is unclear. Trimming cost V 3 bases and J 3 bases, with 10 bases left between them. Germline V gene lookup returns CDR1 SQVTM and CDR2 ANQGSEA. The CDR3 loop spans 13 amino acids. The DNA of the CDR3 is TGCAGCGTTGAGACGGGCGGAACAGATACGCAGTATTTT. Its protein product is CSVETGGTDTQYF.

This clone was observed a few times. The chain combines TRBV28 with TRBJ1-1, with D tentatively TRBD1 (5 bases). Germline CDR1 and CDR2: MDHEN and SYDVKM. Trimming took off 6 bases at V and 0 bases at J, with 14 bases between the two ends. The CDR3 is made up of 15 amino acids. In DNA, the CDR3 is TGTGCCAGCAGCCGGACACGACGGTTGAACACTGAAGCTTTCTTT. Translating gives CASSRTRRLNTEAFF.

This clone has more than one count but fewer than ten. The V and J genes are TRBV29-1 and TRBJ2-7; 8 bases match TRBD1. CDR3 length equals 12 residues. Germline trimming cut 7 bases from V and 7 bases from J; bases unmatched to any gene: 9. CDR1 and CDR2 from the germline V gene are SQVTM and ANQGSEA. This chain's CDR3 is CSGGQGGREQYF. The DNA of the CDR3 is TGCAGCGGAGGACAGGGTGGGAGAGAGCAGTACTTC.

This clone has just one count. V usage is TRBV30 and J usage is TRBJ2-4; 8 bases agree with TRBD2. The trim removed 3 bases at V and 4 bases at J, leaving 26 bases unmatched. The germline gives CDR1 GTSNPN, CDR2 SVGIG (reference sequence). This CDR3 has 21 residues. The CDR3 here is CAWSRDLSLEAGGLSKNIQYF. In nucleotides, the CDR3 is TGTGCCTGGAGCCGGGACTTATCCCTGGAGGCGGGAGGCCTTTCGAAAAACATTCAGTACTTC. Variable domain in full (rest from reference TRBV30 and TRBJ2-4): SQTIHQWPATLVQPVGSPLSLECTVEGTSNPNLYWYRQAAGRGLQLLFYSVGIGQISSEVPQNLSASRPQDRQFILSSKKLLLSDSGFYLCAWSRDLSLEAGGLSKNIQYFGAGTRLSVL.

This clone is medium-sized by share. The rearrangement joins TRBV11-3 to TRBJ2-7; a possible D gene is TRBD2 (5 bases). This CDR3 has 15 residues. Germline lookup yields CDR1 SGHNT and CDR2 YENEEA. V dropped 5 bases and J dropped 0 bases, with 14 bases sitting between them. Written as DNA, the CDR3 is TGTGCCAGCAGCCAGCGCGGGCAGACCTCCTACGAGCAGTACTTC. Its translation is CASSQRGQTSYEQYF.

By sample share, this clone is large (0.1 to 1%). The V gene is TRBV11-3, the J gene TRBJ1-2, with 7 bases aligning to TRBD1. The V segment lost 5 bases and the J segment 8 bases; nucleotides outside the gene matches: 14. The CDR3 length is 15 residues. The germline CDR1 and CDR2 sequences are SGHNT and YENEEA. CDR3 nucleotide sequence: TGTGCCAGCAGCCCAACAGGGGTAGGGGATTACGGCTACACCTTC. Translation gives CASSPTGVGDYGYTF. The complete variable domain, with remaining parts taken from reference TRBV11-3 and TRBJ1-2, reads EAGVVQSPRYKIIEKKQPVAFWCNPISGHNTLYWYLQNLGQGPELLIRYENEEAVDDSQLPKDRFSAERLKGVDSTLKIQPAELGDSAVYLCASSPTGVGDYGYTFGSGTRLTVV.

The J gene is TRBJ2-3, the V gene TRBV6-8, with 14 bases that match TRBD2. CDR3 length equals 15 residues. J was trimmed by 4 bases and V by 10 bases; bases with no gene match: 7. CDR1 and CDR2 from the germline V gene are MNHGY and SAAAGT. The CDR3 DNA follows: TGTGCCATCACTGGGACTAGCGGGAGTGCAGATACGCAGTATTTT. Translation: CAITGTSGSADTQYF.

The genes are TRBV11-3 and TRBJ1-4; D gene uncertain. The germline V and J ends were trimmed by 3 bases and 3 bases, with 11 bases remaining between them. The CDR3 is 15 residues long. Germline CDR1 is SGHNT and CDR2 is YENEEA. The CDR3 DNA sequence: TGTGCCAGCAGCTTGCGAGGAAGGTCTAATGAAAAACTGTTTTTT. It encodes CASSLRGRSNEKLFF.

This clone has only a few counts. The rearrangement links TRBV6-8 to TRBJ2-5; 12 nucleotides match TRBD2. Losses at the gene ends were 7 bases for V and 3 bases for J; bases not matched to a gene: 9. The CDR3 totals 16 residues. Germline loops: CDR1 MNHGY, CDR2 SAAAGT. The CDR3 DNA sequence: TGTGCCAGCACCGAACTCCGGACTAGCGGGAAAGAGACCCAGTACTTC. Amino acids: CASTELRTSGKETQYF.

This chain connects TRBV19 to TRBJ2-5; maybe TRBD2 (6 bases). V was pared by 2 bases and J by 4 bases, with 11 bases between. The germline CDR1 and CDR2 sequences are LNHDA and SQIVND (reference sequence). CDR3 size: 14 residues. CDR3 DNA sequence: TGTGCCAGTAGTATAATTGGGGGGTTAGAGACCCAGTACTTC. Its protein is CASSIIGGLETQYF.

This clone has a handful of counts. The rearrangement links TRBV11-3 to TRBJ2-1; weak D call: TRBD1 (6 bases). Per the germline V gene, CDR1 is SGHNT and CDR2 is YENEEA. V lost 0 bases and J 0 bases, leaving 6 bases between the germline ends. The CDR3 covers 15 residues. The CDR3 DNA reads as TGTGCCAGCAGCTTAGAGGACAGCTCCTACAATGAGCAGTTCTTC. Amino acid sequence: CASSLEDSSYNEQFF.

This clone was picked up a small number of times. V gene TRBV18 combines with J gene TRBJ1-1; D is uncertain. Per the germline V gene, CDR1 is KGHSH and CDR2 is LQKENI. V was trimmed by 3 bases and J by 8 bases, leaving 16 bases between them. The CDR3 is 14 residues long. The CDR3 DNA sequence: TGTGCCAGCTCACCGGGAGGAACAGAAAAAGAAGCTTTCTTT. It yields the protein CASSPGGTEKEAFF. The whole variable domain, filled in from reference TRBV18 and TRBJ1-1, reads NAGVMQNPRHLVRRRGQEARLRCSPMKGHSHVYWYRQLPEEGLKFMVYLQKENIIDESGMPKERFSAEFPKEGPSILRIQQVVRGDSAAYFCASSPGGTEKEAFFGQGTRLTVV.

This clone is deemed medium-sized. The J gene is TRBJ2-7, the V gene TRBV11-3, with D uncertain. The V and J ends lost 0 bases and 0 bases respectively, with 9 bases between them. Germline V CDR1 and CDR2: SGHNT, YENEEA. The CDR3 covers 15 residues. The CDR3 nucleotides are TGTGCCAGCAGCTTAGAAAGTCAACGCTCCTACGAGCAGTACTTC. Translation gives CASSLESQRSYEQYF.

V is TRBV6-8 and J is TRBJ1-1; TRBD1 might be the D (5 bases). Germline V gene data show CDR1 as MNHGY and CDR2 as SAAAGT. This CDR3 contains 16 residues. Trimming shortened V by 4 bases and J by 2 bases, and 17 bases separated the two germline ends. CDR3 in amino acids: CASSSWDRPGNTEAFF. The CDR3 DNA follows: TGTGCCAGCAGTTCGTGGGACCGCCCAGGAAACACTGAAGCTTTCTTT.

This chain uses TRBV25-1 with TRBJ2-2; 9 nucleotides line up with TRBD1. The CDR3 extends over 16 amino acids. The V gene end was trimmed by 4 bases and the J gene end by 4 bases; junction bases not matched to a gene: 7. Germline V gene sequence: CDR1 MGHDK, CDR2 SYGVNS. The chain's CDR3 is CASSGLRDRVTGELFF. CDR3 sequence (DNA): TGTGCCAGCAGTGGACTCCGGGACAGGGTCACCGGGGAGCTGTTTTTT.